This T cell receptor beta chain was captured by sequencing in a study of HIV-infected patients and healthy controls. Broader study findings: With just sixteen HIV-infected individuals processed, the findings' generality was considered strongly limited. Comparisons were complicated because patients and controls had unequal numbers of distinct sequences.

Alpha and beta constant-region primers primed reverse transcription of about 500 ng RNA. Alpha and beta chain libraries were made separately by chain-specific third strand synthesis with multiplexing indices. TCRdb called the 5' RACE reads again in MiXCR, with one record for every CDR3 protein. The data show around 19,000 distinct CDR3 sequences, approximately 9% seen once. The CDR3 spans 14 residues. In germline, CDR1 is SGHTA, CDR2 FQGTGA. The V and J ends lost 2 bases and 5 bases respectively, with 10 bases between them. The repertoire came from unfractionated whole blood and reflected all unsorted peripheral T cells. About 40% of the ten uninfected healthy control donors were sampled twice, three to four months apart. This clonotype was observed many times. Its specificity is unknown.

The sequenced sample was blood. This receptor was identified in an adult in good health. The J gene is TRBJ2-1, the V gene TRBV7-3; D is ambiguous. The CDR3 bases are TGTGCCAGCAGCTTACCCGGCCCCAACAATGAGCAGTTCTTC. The encoded protein is CASSLPGPNNEQFF.